These 27 T cell receptor beta chains came from one sample sequenced in a study of shared clonotypes between healthy human individuals. The table came from immunoSEQ multiplex PCR; TCRdb's copy has only in-frame clones and leaves some out. This table has some 500,000 clones, approximately 95% appearing once. Sequencing was carried out using naive CD4+ T cells sorted from blood. Stated subset: CD45RA+ positively selected. These receptor sequences come from a woman between 25 and 40 years old in good health.

V usage is TRBV10-2 and J usage is TRBJ2-5, with 8 bases matching TRBD1. The CDR3 totals 15 residues. The germline CDR1 and CDR2 sequences are WSHSY and SAAADI. V lost 0 bases, J lost 6 bases, and 6 bases stayed unmatched. CDR3 region: CASSESDRGWKTQYF. The CDR3, as DNA: TGCGCCAGCAGTGAGTCCGACAGGGGCTGGAAGACCCAGTACTTC.

This clone was found once. J is TRBJ1-1 and V is TRBV5-1, with a possible D match to TRBD1 (5 bases). The V gene's germline CDR1 is SGHRS and CDR2 YFSETQ. With 4 bases removed from V and 7 bases from J, the gap between germline ends came to 14 bases. The CDR3 is made up of 13 amino acids. For the CDR3, the DNA is TGCGCCAGCAGCGCCACAGGTACGCTTGAAGCTTTCTTT. It translates to CASSATGTLEAFF. The full variable domain, rest sourced from reference TRBV5-1 and TRBJ1-1, is KAGVTQTPRYLIKTRGQQVTLSCSPISGHRSVSWYQQTPGQGLQFLFEYFSETQRNKGNFPGRFSGRQFSNSRSEMNVSTLELGDSALYLCASSATGTLEAFFGQGTRLTVV.

The gene calls are TRBV5-6 and TRBJ1-2; possibly TRBD1 for D (5 bases). With 4 bases removed from V and 6 bases from J, the gap between germline ends came to 16 bases. The V gene's germline CDR1 is SGHDT and CDR2 YYEEEE. The CDR3 contains 14 residues. DNA for the CDR3: TGTGCCAGCAGCCTCCCTCAGGGTCTAGATGGCTACACCTTC. Translation: CASSLPQGLDGYTF.

This clone was counted once. The chain has TRBV6-1 and TRBJ2-3; D possibly corresponds to TRBD2 (6 bases). Between the trimmed V and J ends, which lost 4 bases and 5 bases, there was a span of 16 bases. The germline CDR1 and CDR2 sequences are MNHNS and SASEGT. The CDR3 contains 15 residues. CDR3 amino acids: CASSVSGLGGDTQYF. CDR3 bases: TGTGCCAGCAGTGTTAGCGGATTGGGGGGAGATACGCAGTATTTT.

This rearrangement joins TRBV5-4 to TRBJ2-3; tentative D call: TRBD2 (6 bases). Germline V gene lookup returns CDR1 SGHNT and CDR2 YYREEE (reference sequence). Trimming cost V 6 bases and J 6 bases, with 14 bases left between them. The CDR3 totals 13 residues. DNA of the CDR3: TGTGCCAGCACCCCGCAGGAGGGGGATACGCAGTATTTT. Protein product: CASTPQEGDTQYF.

This clone appeared once. The V and J genes are TRBV5-6 and TRBJ1-2; D uncertain. Trimming removed 0 bases from V and 4 bases from J, with 7 bases in between. There are 13 residues in the CDR3. CDR1 and CDR2 from the germline V gene are SGHDT and YYEEEE. The CDR3 region has the DNA TGTGCCAGCAGCTTGGCCGAGGTCTATGGCTACACCTTC. It codes for CASSLAEVYGYTF.

This clone appeared once. The rearrangement joins TRBV11-2 to TRBJ2-7, with 10 positions matching TRBD2. There are 18 residues in the CDR3. J was trimmed by 4 bases and V by 5 bases; bases with no gene match: 17. CDR1 and CDR2 (germline): SGHAT, FQNNGV. Here the CDR3 reads CASSPGPFKREGRYEQYF. The CDR3 DNA reads as TGTGCCAGCAGCCCTGGCCCGTTCAAGCGGGAGGGCCGTTACGAGCAGTACTTC.

The rearrangement links TRBV10-3 to TRBJ1-5, with TRBD1 matching over 7 bases. The junction had 7 bases not matched to a gene; V was cut back by 4 bases and J by 4 bases. The germline gives CDR1 ENHRY, CDR2 SYGVKD. The CDR3 is made up of 15 amino acids. The CDR3 sequence is CAISGLGQRNQPQHF. The DNA for the CDR3 is TGTGCCATCAGTGGGTTGGGACAGAGAAATCAGCCCCAGCATTTT.

This chain uses TRBV28 with TRBJ2-7; 11 nucleotides align to TRBD2. Germline V gene data show CDR1 as MDHEN and CDR2 as SYDVKM. Trimming took 5 bases from V and 6 from J; bases not matched to a gene: 12. The CDR3 extends over 16 amino acids. The CDR3: CASSASGTSGPSEQYF. The CDR3 DNA follows: TGTGCCAGCAGTGCATCCGGGACTAGCGGTCCTTCCGAGCAGTACTTC. Using reference TRBV28 and TRBJ2-7 for the parts outside the CDR3, the full variable domain is DVKVTQSSRYLVKRTGEKVFLECVQDMDHENMFWYRQDPGLGLRLIYFSYDVKMKEKGDIPEGYSVSREKKERFSLILESASTNQTSMYLCASSASGTSGPSEQYFGPGTRLTVT.

This chain's CDR3 is CASSEALSGYEQFF. In DNA form, the CDR3 reads TGTGCCAGCAGTGAAGCGCTTTCGGGCTATGAGCAGTTCTTC. V gene TRBV2 combines with J gene TRBJ2-1; D ambiguous. The CDR3 contains 14 residues. The V end was cut by 0 bases, the J end by 8 bases, with 11 bases between. Germline assignment: CDR1 SNHLY and CDR2 FYNNEI.

This rearrangement joins TRBV11-2 to TRBJ2-5; 8 bases are a match to TRBD2. This CDR3 contains 14 residues. CDR1 is SGHAT, CDR2 FQNNGV, per germline. V trimming: 3 bases; J trimming: 4 bases; junction bases outside the gene matches: 4. CDR3 residues: CASSLGLGLETQYF. For the CDR3, the DNA is TGTGCCAGCAGCTTGGGACTAGGATTAGAGACCCAGTACTTC.

The chain couples TRBV19 to TRBJ1-5, with TRBD1 identical over 8 bases. Germline trimming cut 6 bases from V and 3 bases from J; bases unmatched to any gene: 4. The CDR3 runs to 14 residues. Germline CDR1 and CDR2: LNHDA and SQIVND (reference sequence). The CDR3 protein is CASRDRALNQPQHF. In nucleotides, the CDR3 is TGTGCCAGTAGGGACAGGGCTCTCAATCAGCCCCAGCATTTT. Using reference TRBV19 and TRBJ1-5 for the parts outside the CDR3, the full variable domain is DGGITQSPKYLFRKEGQNVTLSCEQNLNHDAMYWYRQDPGQGLRLIYYSQIVNDFQKGDIAEGYSVSREKKESFPLTVTSAQKNPTAFYLCASRDRALNQPQHFGDGTRLSIL.

This chain joins TRBV2 and TRBJ2-1; 13 positions match TRBD2. Germline V gene data show CDR1 as SNHLY and CDR2 as FYNNEI. The trim removed 8 bases at V and 9 bases at J, leaving 13 bases unmatched. The CDR3 length is 16 residues. The CDR3 spells CASAVFGGLAGVEQFF. The CDR3 DNA is TGTGCCAGCGCTGTTTTCGGAGGACTAGCGGGAGTTGAGCAGTTCTTC.

This clone was picked up a small number of times. The chain carries TRBV10-3 and TRBJ1-2; tentative D call: TRBD1 (6 bases). V was shortened by 1 base and J by 4 bases, with 13 bases between the two germline ends. The CDR3 extends over 15 amino acids. The V gene's germline CDR1 is ENHRY and CDR2 SYGVKD. DNA of the CDR3: TGTGCCATCAGTGAGTTTACAGGACAGTCCTATGGCTACACCTTC. This sequence encodes CAISEFTGQSYGYTF.

V usage is TRBV27 and J usage is TRBJ2-7; no firm D call. The CDR3 runs to 15 residues. Germline V CDR1 and CDR2: MNHEY, SMNVEV (reference sequence). V gave up 6 bases and J gave up 0 bases, with 15 bases separating them. This chain's CDR3 is CASSSPSSGSYEQYF. CDR3 sequence (DNA): TGTGCCAGCAGCTCCCCCAGTTCCGGCTCCTACGAGCAGTACTTC.

The V gene is TRBV18, the J gene TRBJ2-2, with unresolved D. V was pared by 4 bases and J by 5 bases, with 5 bases between. Germline V gene data show CDR1 as KGHSH and CDR2 as LQKENI. The CDR3 contains 12 residues. CDR3 in amino acids: CASSLQTGELFF. Written as DNA, the CDR3 is TGTGCCAGCTCACTACAGACCGGGGAGCTGTTTTTT.

The J gene is TRBJ2-5, the V gene TRBV19; D is tentatively TRBD1 or TRBD2 (5 bases each). CDR1 and CDR2 from the germline V gene are LNHDA and SQIVND (reference sequence). There are 15 residues in the CDR3. Between the trimmed V and J ends, which lost 1 base and 1 base, there was a span of 10 bases. The CDR3 DNA reads as TGTGCCAGTAGTATAGGAGCGGACACCCAAGAGACCCAGTACTTC. Translated: CASSIGADTQETQYF.

The chain combines TRBV25-1 with TRBJ1-4; D ambiguous. Germline V lookup: CDR1 MGHDK, CDR2 SYGVNS. V was trimmed by 4 bases and J by 8 bases, leaving 11 bases between them. CDR3 size: 13 residues. The CDR3 DNA is TGTGCCAGCAGTGCCCCCGGGGTGGAAAAACTGTTTTTT. This gives the protein CASSAPGVEKLFF.

V and J are TRBV5-5 and TRBJ1-1, with D uncertain. V lost 0 bases and J 2 bases, leaving 8 bases between the germline ends. The CDR3 runs 14 residues. CDR1 and CDR2 (germline): SGHKS, YYEKEE (reference sequence). The CDR3 DNA sequence: TGTGCCAGCAGCTTGGAAGGGAGAAACACTGAAGCTTTCTTT. The encoded protein is CASSLEGRNTEAFF.

In nucleotides, the CDR3 is TGCAGCGCAGCCGGGACAGGGTTGGATGGCTACACCTTC. Protein sequence: CSAAGTGLDGYTF. The V and J genes are TRBV29-1 and TRBJ1-2; the match to TRBD1 covers 9 bases. The CDR3 runs 13 residues. Trimming removed 7 bases from V and 6 bases from J; junction bases left unmatched: 9. CDR1 SQVTM and CDR2 ANQGSEA come from the germline V gene.

The chain couples TRBV18 to TRBJ1-3; D not resolved. V gave up 0 bases and J gave up 0 bases, with 6 bases separating them. The CDR3 length is 15 residues. The V gene's germline CDR1 is KGHSH and CDR2 LQKENI. CDR3 sequence reads: CASSPPASSGNTIYF. CDR3 nucleotide sequence: TGTGCCAGCTCACCACCAGCAAGCTCTGGAAACACCATATATTTT.

The chain recombines TRBV7-3 with TRBJ2-2; 8 positions match TRBD2. CDR3 length: 16 amino acids. After removal of 2 bases from V and 0 bases from J, the junction contained 2 bases not matched to a gene. Per the germline V gene, CDR1 is SGHTA and CDR2 is FQGTGA. The CDR3 coding sequence is TGTGCCAGCAGCTTATTTAGCGGGACGAACACCGGGGAGCTGTTTTTT. It translates to CASSLFSGTNTGELFF.

The V and J genes are TRBV4-1 and TRBJ2-3; no clear D. Trimming took off 0 bases at V and 4 bases at J, with 14 bases between the two ends. Germline V gene sequence: CDR1 MGHRA, CDR2 YSYEKL. This CDR3 has 16 residues. In nucleotides, the CDR3 is TGCGCCAGCAGCCAAGAAAGACTCTCCCAGGCAGATACGCAGTATTTT. Protein product: CASSQERLSQADTQYF.

This clone was recorded once. This chain connects TRBV5-1 to TRBJ2-7; 8 nucleotides agree with TRBD1. Germline-derived CDR1 and CDR2 are SGHRS and YFSETQ. The CDR3 has 14 residues. With 4 bases clipped from V and 6 bases from J, the junction kept 9 bases outside the gene matches. This CDR3 reads CASSAATGGFEQYF. The CDR3, as DNA: TGCGCCAGCAGCGCGGCCACAGGGGGTTTCGAGCAGTACTTC.

The chain is built from TRBV18 and TRBJ2-5; no reliable D call. The V gene lost 0 bases and the J gene lost 5 bases, with 13 bases spanning the gap. Germline V lookup: CDR1 KGHSH, CDR2 LQKENI. CDR3 size: 15 residues. As DNA, the CDR3 is TGTGCCAGCTCACCACCGACATCGGGTTCGGAGACCCAGTACTTC. Protein product: CASSPPTSGSETQYF.

This rearrangement joins TRBV15 to TRBJ1-3; tentatively, D is TRBD1 (6 bases). V was clipped by 5 bases and J by 0 bases, with 17 bases between them. This CDR3 has 17 residues. Per germline, CDR1 LNHNV and CDR2 YYDKDF (reference sequence). CDR3 amino acids: CATSFIGGLNSGNTIYF. The CDR3 coding sequence is TGTGCCACCAGCTTCATAGGGGGGTTAAACTCTGGAAACACCATATATTTT. The variable domain in full, with the rest retrieved from reference TRBV15 and TRBJ1-3, is DAMVIQNPRYQVTQFGKPVTLSCSQTLNHNVMYWYQQKSSQAPKLLFHYYDKDFNNEADTPDNFQSRRPNTSFCFLDIRSPGLGDTAMYLCATSFIGGLNSGNTIYFGEGSWLTVV.

The V call is TRBV6-5, the J call TRBJ1-3; D is unresolved. Per germline, CDR1 MNHEY and CDR2 SVGAGI. V was cut by 3 bases and J by 0 bases, with 9 bases left in between. The CDR3 spans 15 residues. CDR3 coding DNA: TGTGCCAGCAGTTATGACCAGGCCTCTGGAAACACCATATATTTT. It encodes CASSYDQASGNTIYF.